Reported below is one T cell receptor (beta chain). As processed by the authors: How many nucleated cells were present was estimated from reference gene primer amplification. TCRdb's table, derived via immunoSEQ multiplex PCR, lists solely in-frame clones and lacks some. That table gives V, J and clone size, and the DNA gave D and trimming. Of some 110,000 clones detected, 85% to 90% appear once; the ten largest clones hold around 3.3%. These data belong to a study of blood T cell repertoires in COVID-19. Study context: The analysed material was cDNA or gDNA that came from T cells, B-cell-depleted T cells, or PBMCs.

Seattle patients were enrolled while actively infected and followed longitudinally. The CDR3 totals 15 residues. CDR1 and CDR2 from the germline V gene are KGHDR and SFDVKD. The V segment lost 8 bases and the J segment 0 bases; nucleotides outside the gene matches: 3. The clonotype comes from a woman older than 75 with COVID-19, enrolled during active disease. Sequencing was carried out using peripheral blood. The J gene is TRBJ2-6, the V gene TRBV24-1, with 7 nucleotides matching TRBD1. The CDR3 loop is CATIRTGSGANVLTF. The CDR3 nucleotides read TGTGCCACCATTAGGACAGGCTCTGGGGCCAACGTCCTGACTTTC.